Following are 17 T cell receptor beta chains from one sample sequenced in a study of technical replicates of blood from a few donors. The method was immunoSEQ multiplex PCR; TCRdb's version includes in-frame clones alone and lacks a portion of them. In the table there are 60,000 to 85,000 clones, about 91% of which are singletons. The sequencing input was T cells isolated from PBMCs. The receptors shown here come from a human donor in good health.

The chain employs TRBV15 and TRBJ2-3, with D perhaps matching TRBD2 (6 bases). The CDR3 totals 15 residues. Germline-derived CDR1 and CDR2 are LNHNV and YYDKDF (reference sequence). V dropped 3 bases and J dropped 6 bases, with 16 bases sitting between them. CDR3 nucleotide sequence: TGTGCCACCAGCAGTGACTCGGGAGTCACCGATACGCAGTATTTT. Its protein is CATSSDSGVTDTQYF.

The chain is built from TRBV7-2 and TRBJ2-3; 12 positions match TRBD2. CDR1 is SGHTA and CDR2 is FQGNSA in the germline V gene. The CDR3 runs 17 residues. V was clipped by 0 bases and J by 0 bases; unmatched bases: 1. CDR3: CASSLAGTSGSTDTQYF. The DNA for the CDR3 is TGTGCCAGCAGCTTAGCCGGGACTAGCGGGAGCACAGATACGCAGTATTTT. Combining the CDR3 with reference TRBV7-2 and TRBJ2-3 gives the whole variable domain GAGVSQSPSNKVTEKGKDVELRCDPISGHTALYWYRQSLGQGLEFLIYFQGNSAPDKSGLPSDRFSAERTGGSVSTLTIQRTQQEDSAVYLCASSLAGTSGSTDTQYFGPGTRLTVL.

V and J are TRBV6-5 and TRBJ2-7; 9 nucleotides align to TRBD2. The CDR3 is 14 amino acids. Germline lookup yields CDR1 MNHEY and CDR2 SVGAGI. J was trimmed by 6 bases and V by 3 bases; bases with no gene match: 6. This CDR3 reads CASSYAGAGGEQYF. As DNA, the CDR3 is TGTGCCAGCAGTTATGCGGGAGCGGGGGGCGAGCAGTACTTC.

The chain's CDR3 is CASSVGLMVGEKLFF. The CDR3 DNA follows: TGTGCCAGCAGTGTAGGACTTATGGTGGGTGAAAAACTGTTTTTT. This chain connects TRBV25-1 to TRBJ1-4; D remains ambiguous. The CDR3 runs to 15 residues. V shed 4 bases and J shed 7 bases, with 16 bases lying between them. Germline V gene lookup returns CDR1 MGHDK and CDR2 SYGVNS.

This rearrangement joins TRBV19 to TRBJ2-3, with D possibly matching TRBD2 (5 bases). The CDR3 extends over 15 amino acids. The V end lost 3 bases, the J end lost 3 bases, and 13 bases lay between the germline ends. Germline-derived CDR1 and CDR2 are LNHDA and SQIVND (reference sequence). The DNA for the CDR3 is TGTGCCAGTAGTATTGAGGGCTTTTTTACAGATACGCAGTATTTT. Protein: CASSIEGFFTDTQYF.

The chain recombines TRBV28 with TRBJ1-3; D not resolved. V was clipped by 1 base and J by 0 bases, with 10 bases between them. This CDR3 comprises 16 residues. Germline CDR1 and CDR2: MDHEN and SYDVKM. CDR3 in amino acids: CASSLLSLLSGNTIYF. DNA of the CDR3: TGTGCCAGCAGTTTATTGAGTCTACTCTCTGGAAACACCATATATTTT.

This sequence joins TRBV10-3 and TRBJ2-3; tentatively, D is TRBD2 (5 bases). The ends were cut back, 0 bases at V and 2 bases at J, with 15 bases in the middle. The length of the CDR3 is 17 residues. CDR1 and CDR2 (germline): ENHRY, SYGVKD. The CDR3 DNA follows: TGTGCCATCAGTGAGTCGCGGTCGGGGAGATCCACAGATACGCAGTATTTT. Its protein is CAISESRSGRSTDTQYF.

V and J are TRBV28 and TRBJ2-7; 8 bases are shared with TRBD1. Germline V gene sequence: CDR1 MDHEN, CDR2 SYDVKM. V dropped 3 bases and J dropped 2; count of bases not matched to a gene: 6. This CDR3 spans 15 amino acids. For the CDR3, the DNA is TGTGCCAGCAGTTTGGACAGGGTTGGCCCCTACGAGCAGTACTTC. Its protein product is CASSLDRVGPYEQYF.

The genes are TRBV23-1 and TRBJ2-7, with D possibly being TRBD2 (6 bases). TRBV23-1 is sorted into the ORF group, with uncertain function. This CDR3 comprises 16 residues. V lost 6 bases, J lost 4 bases, and 22 bases lay in between. The CDR3 DNA reads TGCGCCAGCAGCGTACCCGGGGGAAAGTTTCGTTACGAGCAGTACTTC. This gives the protein CASSVPGGKFRYEQYF.

The V and J genes are TRBV9 and TRBJ2-1; D is uncertain. V lost 0 bases and J lost 9, with 10 bases in between. This CDR3 spans 13 amino acids. CDR1 and CDR2 (germline): SGDLS, YYNGEE. This chain's CDR3 is CASSVAYTGEQFF. The CDR3, as DNA: TGTGCCAGCAGCGTAGCTTACACGGGTGAGCAGTTCTTC.

The chain employs TRBV7-2 and TRBJ2-3, with 10 bases identical to TRBD2. This CDR3 is 15 amino acids long. Trimming cost V 7 bases and J 4 bases; bases outside gene matches: 8. Per germline, CDR1 SGHTA and CDR2 FQGNSA. Written as DNA, the CDR3 is TGTGCCAGCATATTCGGACTAGCGGTTTCAGATACGCAGTATTTT. Translated, it gives CASIFGLAVSDTQYF.

The chain recombines TRBV10-3 with TRBJ2-3; tentatively, D is TRBD2 (5 bases). Germline-derived CDR1 and CDR2 are ENHRY and SYGVKD. The CDR3 spans 14 residues. V was pared by 5 bases and J by 0 bases, with 9 bases between. The CDR3 sequence: CAISHSVSTDTQYF. The CDR3 DNA sequence: TGTGCCATCAGTCATAGCGTGAGCACAGATACGCAGTATTTT.

The chain joins TRBV27 to TRBJ2-1; the D is unclear. In germline, CDR1 is MNHEY, CDR2 SMNVEV (reference sequence). This CDR3 is built from 14 residues. V dropped 3 bases and J dropped 8 bases, with 14 bases sitting between them. The CDR3 sequence is CASSFAGRLHEQFF. As DNA, the CDR3 is TGTGCCAGCAGTTTTGCTGGGCGTCTGCATGAGCAGTTCTTC.

The chain carries TRBV4-1 and TRBJ2-1; D gene unclear. The germline CDR1 and CDR2 sequences are MGHRA and YSYEKL. V was trimmed by 4 bases and J by 7 bases, leaving 8 bases between them. The CDR3 totals 12 residues. CDR3 bases: TGCGCCAGCAGCCTGACTGCGAATGAGCAGTTCTTC. It is translated as CASSLTANEQFF.

This clone is a singleton in its sample. This rearrangement joins TRBV30 to TRBJ1-4; TRBD1 might be the D (6 bases). V lost 0 bases, J lost 7 bases, and 12 bases lay in between. From germline, CDR1 is GTSNPN and CDR2 SVGIG (reference sequence). CDR3 length equals 14 residues. CDR3 DNA: TGTGCCTGGAGTGTCGGCAGGGGTAGTGAAAAACTGTTTTTT. Its protein is CAWSVGRGSEKLFF.

The gene calls are TRBV2 and TRBJ2-5, with unresolved D. Per germline, CDR1 SNHLY and CDR2 FYNNEI. This CDR3 spans 12 amino acids. V was trimmed by 7 bases and J by 3 bases, leaving 9 bases between them. The CDR3 bases are TGTGCCAGCAACGAGACAAAAGAGACCCAGTACTTC. It translates to CASNETKETQYF.

The rearrangement links TRBV2 to TRBJ1-1, with D uncertain. This CDR3 contains 14 residues. The germline gives CDR1 SNHLY, CDR2 FYNNEI. Trimming pared 3 bases from V and 0 bases from J, leaving 8 bases between. The CDR3 loop reads CASSDLTVNTEAFF. The CDR3, as DNA: TGTGCCAGCAGTGACCTTACAGTGAACACTGAAGCTTTCTTT.